Reported below is one T cell receptor beta chain. V gave up 6 bases and J gave up 3 bases, with 15 bases separating them. The CDR3 totals 15 residues. Germline V gene data show CDR1 as LGHDT and CDR2 as YNNKEL (reference sequence). Researchers took RNA transcripts and amplified the TCR beta CDR3 regions from them. Primed by the HTBI set, a first-round RT-PCR was run on the TCR CDR3. Each CDR3 protein gets one entry after TCRdb re-called the multiplex PCR reads with MiXCR. The repertoire holds 650,000 to 850,000 distinct CDR3 sequences, about 17% seen once, with 16% in the top ten. This sample is drawn from a study of T cells in Graves' hyperthyroidism and ophthalmopathy.

Sequenced material: blood. This receptor was obtained from a woman aged 45 to 65 with Graves' hyperthyroidism that later progressed to Graves' ophthalmopathy. The chain uses TRBV3-1 and TRBJ1-3; D perhaps matches TRBD1 (6 bases). In DNA, the CDR3 is TGTGCCAGCAGGCCCGGACAGTTTTATGGAAACACCATATATTTT. It translates to CASRPGQFYGNTIYF. Full variable domain (rest looked up from reference TRBV3-1 and TRBJ1-3): DTAVSQTPKYLVTQMGNDKSIKCEQNLGHDTMYWYKQDSKKFLKIMFSYNNKELIINETVPNRFSPKSPDKAHLNLHINSLELGDSAVYFCASRPGQFYGNTIYFGEGSWLTVV.